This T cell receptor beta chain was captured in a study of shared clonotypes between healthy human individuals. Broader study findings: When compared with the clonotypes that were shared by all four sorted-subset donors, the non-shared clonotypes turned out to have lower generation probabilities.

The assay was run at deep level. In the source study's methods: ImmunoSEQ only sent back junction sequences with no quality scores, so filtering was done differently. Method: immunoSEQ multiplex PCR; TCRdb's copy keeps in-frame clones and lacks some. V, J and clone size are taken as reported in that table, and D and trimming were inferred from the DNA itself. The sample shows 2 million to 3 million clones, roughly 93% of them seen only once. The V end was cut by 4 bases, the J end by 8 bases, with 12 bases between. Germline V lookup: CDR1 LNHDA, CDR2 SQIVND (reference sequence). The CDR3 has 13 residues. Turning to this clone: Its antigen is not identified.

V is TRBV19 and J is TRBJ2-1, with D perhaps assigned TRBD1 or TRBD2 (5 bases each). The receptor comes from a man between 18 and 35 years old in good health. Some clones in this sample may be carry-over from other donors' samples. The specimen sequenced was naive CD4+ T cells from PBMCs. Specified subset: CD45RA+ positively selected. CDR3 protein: CASSRDAYDEQFF. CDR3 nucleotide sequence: TGTGCCAGTAGTAGGGACGCGTACGATGAGCAGTTCTTC.